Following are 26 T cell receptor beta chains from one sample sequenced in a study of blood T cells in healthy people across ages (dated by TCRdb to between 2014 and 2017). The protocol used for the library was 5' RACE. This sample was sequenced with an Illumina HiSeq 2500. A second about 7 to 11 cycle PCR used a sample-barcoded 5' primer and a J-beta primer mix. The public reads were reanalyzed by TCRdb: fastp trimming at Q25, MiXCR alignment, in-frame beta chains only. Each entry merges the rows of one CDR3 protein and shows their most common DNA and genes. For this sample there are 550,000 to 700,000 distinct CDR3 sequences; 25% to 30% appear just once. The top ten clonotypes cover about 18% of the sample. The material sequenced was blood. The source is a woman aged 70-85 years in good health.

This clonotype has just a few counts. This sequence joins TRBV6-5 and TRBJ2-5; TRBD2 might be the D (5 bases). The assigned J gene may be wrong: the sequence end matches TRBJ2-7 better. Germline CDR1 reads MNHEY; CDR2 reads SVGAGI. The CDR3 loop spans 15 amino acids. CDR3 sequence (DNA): TGTGCCAGCAGTTATGGGAGCGCCCCCTCCTACGAGCAGTACTTC. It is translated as CASSYGSAPSYEQYF.

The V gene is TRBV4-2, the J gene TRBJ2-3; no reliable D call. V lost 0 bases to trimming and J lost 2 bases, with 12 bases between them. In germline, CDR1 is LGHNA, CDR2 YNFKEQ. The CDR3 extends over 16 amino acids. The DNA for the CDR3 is TGTGCCAGCAGCCAAGACTTGTCAGATTACACAGATACGCAGTATTTT. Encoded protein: CASSQDLSDYTDTQYF.

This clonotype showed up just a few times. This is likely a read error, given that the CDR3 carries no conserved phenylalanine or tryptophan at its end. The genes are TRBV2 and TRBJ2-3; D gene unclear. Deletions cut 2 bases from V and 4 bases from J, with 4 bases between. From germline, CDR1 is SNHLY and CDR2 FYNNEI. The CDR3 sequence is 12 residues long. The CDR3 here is CASSESPDTQYL. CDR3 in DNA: TGTGCCAGCAGTGAATCCCCAGATACGCAGTATCTT.

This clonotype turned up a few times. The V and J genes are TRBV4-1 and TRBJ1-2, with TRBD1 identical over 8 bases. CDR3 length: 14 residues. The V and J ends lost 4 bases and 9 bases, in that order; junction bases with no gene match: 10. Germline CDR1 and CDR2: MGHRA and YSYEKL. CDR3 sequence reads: CASSLSPTGESYTF. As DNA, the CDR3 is TGCGCCAGCAGCCTAAGCCCGACAGGGGAAAGCTACACCTTC.

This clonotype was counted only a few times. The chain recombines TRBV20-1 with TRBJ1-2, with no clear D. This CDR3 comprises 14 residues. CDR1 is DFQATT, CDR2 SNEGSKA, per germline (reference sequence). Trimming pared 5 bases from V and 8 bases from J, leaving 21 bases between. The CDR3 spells CSAVLRASYYGYTF. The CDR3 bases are TGCAGTGCTGTTCTCCGGGCTTCCTATTACGGCTACACCTTC.

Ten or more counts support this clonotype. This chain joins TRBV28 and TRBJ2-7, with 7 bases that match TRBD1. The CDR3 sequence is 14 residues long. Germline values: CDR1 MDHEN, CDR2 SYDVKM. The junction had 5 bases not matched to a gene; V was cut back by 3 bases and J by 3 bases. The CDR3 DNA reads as TGTGCCAGCAGTTTTGGGACAGAACACTACGAGCAGTACTTC. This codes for CASSFGTEHYEQYF.

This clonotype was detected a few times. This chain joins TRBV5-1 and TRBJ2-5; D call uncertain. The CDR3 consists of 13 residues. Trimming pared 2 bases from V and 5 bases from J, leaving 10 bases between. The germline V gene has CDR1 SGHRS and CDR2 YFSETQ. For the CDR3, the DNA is TGCGCCAGCAGCTTTGTGGGTACTGAGACCCAGTACTTC. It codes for CASSFVGTETQYF.

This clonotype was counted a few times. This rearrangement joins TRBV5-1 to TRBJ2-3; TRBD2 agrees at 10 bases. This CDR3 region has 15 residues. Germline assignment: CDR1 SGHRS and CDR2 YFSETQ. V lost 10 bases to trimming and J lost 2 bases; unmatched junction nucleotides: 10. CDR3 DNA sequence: TGCGCCTCCAAGCTAGCGGGGGCGTCCACAGATACGCAGTATTTT. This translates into CASKLAGASTDTQYF.

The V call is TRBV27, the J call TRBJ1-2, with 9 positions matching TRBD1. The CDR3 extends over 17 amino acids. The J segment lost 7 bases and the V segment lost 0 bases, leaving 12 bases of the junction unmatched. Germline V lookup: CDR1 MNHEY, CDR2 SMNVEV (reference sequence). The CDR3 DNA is TGTGCCAGCAGTTTATCGCCACCGGGACAGGGTTTTTCTGGCTACACCTTC. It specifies CASSLSPPGQGFSGYTF.

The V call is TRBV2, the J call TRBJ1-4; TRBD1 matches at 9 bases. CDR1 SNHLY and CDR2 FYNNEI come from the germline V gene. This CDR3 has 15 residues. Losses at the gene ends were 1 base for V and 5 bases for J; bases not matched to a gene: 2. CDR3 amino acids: CASSEGDRVNEKLFF. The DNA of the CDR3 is TGTGCCAGCAGTGAAGGGGACAGGGTAAATGAAAAACTGTTTTTT.

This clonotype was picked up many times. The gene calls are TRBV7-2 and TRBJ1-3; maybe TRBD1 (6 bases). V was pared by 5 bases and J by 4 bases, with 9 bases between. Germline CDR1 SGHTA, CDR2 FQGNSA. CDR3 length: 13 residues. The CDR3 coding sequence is TGTGCCAGCAGCACAGGGTGGGGAAACACCATATATTTT. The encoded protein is CASSTGWGNTIYF.

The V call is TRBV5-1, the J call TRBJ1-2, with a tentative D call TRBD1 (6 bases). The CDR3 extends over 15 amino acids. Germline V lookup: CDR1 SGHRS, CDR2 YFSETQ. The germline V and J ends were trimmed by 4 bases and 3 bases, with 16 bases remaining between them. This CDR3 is CASSAGRGHYYGYTF. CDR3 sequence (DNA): TGCGCCAGCAGCGCGGGACGGGGACACTACTATGGCTACACCTTC.

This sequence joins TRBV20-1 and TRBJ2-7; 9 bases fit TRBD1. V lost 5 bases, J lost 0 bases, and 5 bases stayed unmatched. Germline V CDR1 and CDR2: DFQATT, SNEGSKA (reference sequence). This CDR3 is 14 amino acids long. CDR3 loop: CSAPDRGSSYEQYF. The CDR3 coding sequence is TGCAGTGCTCCCGACAGGGGGAGCTCCTACGAGCAGTACTTC.

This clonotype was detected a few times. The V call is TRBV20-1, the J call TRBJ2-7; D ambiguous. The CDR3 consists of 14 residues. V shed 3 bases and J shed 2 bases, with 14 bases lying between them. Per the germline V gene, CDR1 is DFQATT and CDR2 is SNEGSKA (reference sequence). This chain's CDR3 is CSASPSPVTYEQYF. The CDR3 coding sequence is TGCAGTGCTAGCCCTTCCCCCGTAACCTACGAGCAGTACTTC.

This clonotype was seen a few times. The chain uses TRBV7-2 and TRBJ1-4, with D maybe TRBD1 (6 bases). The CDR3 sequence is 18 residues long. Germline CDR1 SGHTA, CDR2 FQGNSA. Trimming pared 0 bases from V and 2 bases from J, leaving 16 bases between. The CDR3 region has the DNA TGTGCCAGCAGCTTAGCGCCGGTAGGGGGGTCGACTAATGAAAAACTGTTTTTT. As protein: CASSLAPVGGSTNEKLFF.

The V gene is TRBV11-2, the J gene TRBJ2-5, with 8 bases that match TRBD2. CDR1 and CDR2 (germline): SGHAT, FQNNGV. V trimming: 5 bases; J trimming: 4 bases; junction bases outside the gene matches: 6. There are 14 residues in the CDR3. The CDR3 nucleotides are TGTGCCAGCAGCCTCGGGGGGGCGACAGAGACCCAGTACTTC. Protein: CASSLGGATETQYF. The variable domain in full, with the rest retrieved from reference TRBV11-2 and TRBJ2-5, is EAGVAQSPRYKIIEKRQSVAFWCNPISGHATLYWYQQILGQGPKLLIQFQNNGVVDDSQLPKDRFSAERLKGVDSTLKIQPAKLEDSAVYLCASSLGGATETQYFGPGTRLLVL.

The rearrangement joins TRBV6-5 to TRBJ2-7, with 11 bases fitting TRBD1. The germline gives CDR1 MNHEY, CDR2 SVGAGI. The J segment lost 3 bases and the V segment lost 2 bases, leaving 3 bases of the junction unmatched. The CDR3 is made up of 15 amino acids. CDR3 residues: CASSYRDRGDYEQYF. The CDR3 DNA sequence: TGTGCCAGCAGTTACAGGGACAGGGGGGACTACGAGCAGTACTTC.

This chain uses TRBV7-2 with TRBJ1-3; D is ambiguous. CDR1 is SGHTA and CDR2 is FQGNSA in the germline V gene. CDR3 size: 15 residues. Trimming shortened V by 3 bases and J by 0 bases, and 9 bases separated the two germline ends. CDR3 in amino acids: CASSLSHPSGNTIYF. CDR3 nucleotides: TGTGCCAGCAGCTTGAGTCACCCCTCTGGAAACACCATATATTTT.

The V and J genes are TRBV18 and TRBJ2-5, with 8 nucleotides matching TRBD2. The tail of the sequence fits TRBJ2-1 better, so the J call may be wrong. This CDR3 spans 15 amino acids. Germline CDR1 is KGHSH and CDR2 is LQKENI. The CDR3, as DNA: TGTGCCAGCTCACATTGGGAACCAGCGGGGGATGAGCAGTTCTTC. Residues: CASSHWEPAGDEQFF.

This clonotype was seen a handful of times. The CDR3 nucleotides are TGCAGTGCTAGAGATCTCGTGCGGGGGGTCCAAGAGACCCAGTACTTC. Translating gives CSARDLVRGVQETQYF. This sequence joins TRBV20-1 and TRBJ2-5, with 8 positions matching TRBD2. Germline CDR1 reads DFQATT; CDR2 reads SNEGSKA (reference sequence). With 0 bases clipped from V and 1 base from J, the junction kept 7 bases outside the gene matches. The CDR3 sequence is 16 residues long.

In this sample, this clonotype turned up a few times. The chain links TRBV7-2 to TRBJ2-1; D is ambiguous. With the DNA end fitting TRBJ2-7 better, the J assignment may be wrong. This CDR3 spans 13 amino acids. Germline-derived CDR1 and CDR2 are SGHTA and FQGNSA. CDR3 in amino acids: CASSQSWAYEQYF. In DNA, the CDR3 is TGTGCCAGCAGCCAAAGTTGGGCCTACGAGCAGTACTTC.

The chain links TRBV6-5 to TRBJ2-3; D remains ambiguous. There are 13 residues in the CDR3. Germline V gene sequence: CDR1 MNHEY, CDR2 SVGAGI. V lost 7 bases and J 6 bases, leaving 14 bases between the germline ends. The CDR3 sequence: CASTKIGVDTQYF. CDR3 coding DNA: TGTGCCAGCACCAAAATAGGAGTGGATACGCAGTATTTT.

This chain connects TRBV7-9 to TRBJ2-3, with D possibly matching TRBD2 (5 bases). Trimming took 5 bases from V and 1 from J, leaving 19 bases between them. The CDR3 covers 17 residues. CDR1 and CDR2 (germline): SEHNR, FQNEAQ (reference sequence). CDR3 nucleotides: TGTGCCAGCAGCCCCAGTTGGAGCGGCTATCGCACAGATACGCAGTATTTT. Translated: CASSPSWSGYRTDTQYF.

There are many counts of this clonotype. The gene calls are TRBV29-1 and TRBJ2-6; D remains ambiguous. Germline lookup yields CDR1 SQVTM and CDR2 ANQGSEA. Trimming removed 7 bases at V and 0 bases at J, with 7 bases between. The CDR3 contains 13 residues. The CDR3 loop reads CSAYSSGANVLTF. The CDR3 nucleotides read TGCAGCGCCTACAGCTCTGGGGCCAACGTCCTGACTTTC.

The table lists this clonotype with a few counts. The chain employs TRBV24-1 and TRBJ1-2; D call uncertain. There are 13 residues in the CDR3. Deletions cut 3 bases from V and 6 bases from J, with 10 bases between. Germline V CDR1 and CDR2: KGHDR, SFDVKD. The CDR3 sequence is CATSDRTRDGYTF. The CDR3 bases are TGTGCCACCAGTGATCGGACGAGGGATGGCTACACCTTC.

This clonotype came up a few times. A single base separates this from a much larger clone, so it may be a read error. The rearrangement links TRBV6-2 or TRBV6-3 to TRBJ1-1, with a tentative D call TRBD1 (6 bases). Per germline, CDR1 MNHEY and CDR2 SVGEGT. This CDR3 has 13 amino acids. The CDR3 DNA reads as TGTGTCAGCAGTTACAGGGTGGGCACTGAAGCTTTCTTT. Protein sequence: CVSSYRVGTEAFF.